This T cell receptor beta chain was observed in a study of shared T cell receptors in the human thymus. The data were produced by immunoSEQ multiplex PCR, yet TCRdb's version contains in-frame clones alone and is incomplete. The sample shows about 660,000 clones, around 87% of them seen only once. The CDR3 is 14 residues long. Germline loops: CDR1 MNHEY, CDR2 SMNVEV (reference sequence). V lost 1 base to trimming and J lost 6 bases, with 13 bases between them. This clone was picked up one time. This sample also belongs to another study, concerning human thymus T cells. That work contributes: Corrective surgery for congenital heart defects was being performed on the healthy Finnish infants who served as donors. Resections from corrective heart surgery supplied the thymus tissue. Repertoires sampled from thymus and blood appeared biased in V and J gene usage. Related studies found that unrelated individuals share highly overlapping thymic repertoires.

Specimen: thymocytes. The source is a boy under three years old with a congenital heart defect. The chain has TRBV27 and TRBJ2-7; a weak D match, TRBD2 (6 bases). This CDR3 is CASSLFGGGREQYF. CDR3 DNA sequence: TGTGCCAGCAGTTTATTTGGGGGAGGTCGCGAGCAGTACTTC.